Listed below are T cell receptor beta chains from one sample, sequenced in a study of blood T cell repertoires in COVID-19. This table comes from immunoSEQ multiplex PCR, and its TCRdb copy is limited to in-frame clones, with some not included. The sample holds some 30,000 clones, about 88% seen once. Sequenced sample: peripheral blood. The receptor source for this set is a man in his sixties or seventies with active COVID-19. The CDR3 runs from the conserved cysteine through the conserved F or W. The order of the fields is CDR3 length, D gene, V gene, J gene, CDR3 protein. A D gene is named only where the DNA matches it firmly.

>12|NA|TRBV5-6|TRBJ1-5
CASSPSRGPQHF
>16|TRBD1|TRBV2|TRBJ1-2
CASSESRTGTSYGYTF
>11|NA|TRBV24-1|TRBJ2-5
CATGRGETQYF
>15|NA|TRBV7-9|TRBJ2-7
CASSPYRDTTYEQYF
>15|TRBD1|TRBV3-1/TRBV3-2|TRBJ1-3
CASSPTGGTGNTIYF
>16|TRBD2|TRBV7-3|TRBJ2-3
CASSLTGLRGRDTQYF
>13|TRBD1|TRBV29-1|TRBJ1-2
CSVAGTGGNGYTF
>13|NA|TRBV9|TRBJ2-5
CASSVAQGETQYF
>17|TRBD2|TRBV11-2|TRBJ2-7
CASSPTAGGPFSYEQYF
>16|NA|TRBV7-2|TRBJ2-5
CASSLAPLRGKETQYF
>14|NA|TRBV6-4|TRBJ2-3
CASSPSTWEDTQYF
>14|TRBD1|TRBV9|TRBJ1-1
CASSVSWTGVEAFF
>13|NA|TRBV6-5|TRBJ2-7
CASTHGSPPEQYF
>14|NA|TRBV28|TRBJ2-7
CASSPGAAVYEQYF
>11|NA|TRBV7-2|TRBJ1-2
CASSLLRGYTF
>18|TRBD1|TRBV27|TRBJ2-6
CASSMSGQGYGGANVLTF
>18|TRBD1|TRBV7-2|TRBJ2-5
CASSLADRGTAHQETQYF
>16|NA|TRBV18|TRBJ1-5
CASSPLSRDRNQPQHF
>15|TRBD1|TRBV6-1|TRBJ1-2
CASSEAATGVYGYTF
>11|NA|TRBV7-2|TRBJ2-7
CASSPSYEQYF
>16|NA|TRBV27|TRBJ2-1
CASSLEVPGTYNEQFF
>11|TRBD2|TRBV30|TRBJ2-3
CAWRTSSTQYF
>15|TRBD2|TRBV19|TRBJ2-3
CASQGLAGATDTQYF